Reported below is one T cell receptor (beta chain). Profiled with immunoSEQ multiplex PCR; TCRdb holds only in-frame clones, not every one. This sample has a few hundred thousand clones, with approximately 92% found just once. V was pared by 8 bases and J by 4 bases, with 24 bases between. This CDR3 has 17 amino acids. Germline assignment: CDR1 MNHEY and CDR2 SVGEGT. Treatment defined: about 20 received Ad26.COV2.S at low or high dose, single or two shots; 5 received placebo; per-sample allocation not given. Sample collection was performed on day 63 after the first vaccine or placebo injection. The data originate from a study of Ad26.COV2.S vaccination and SARS-CoV-2 variants. As for the study in general: Donor was in the COV1001 Ad26.COV2.S trial arm.

The sequence derives from a person between 18 and 60 years old who received the Ad26.COV2.S COVID-19 vaccine or a placebo. This specimen consisted of peripheral blood, obtained in a trial of Ad26.COV2.S vaccine versus placebo. The chain links TRBV6-2 or TRBV6-3 to TRBJ1-3; no clear D. Written as DNA, the CDR3 is TGTGCCAGCCGCCCGCTAGAGTACAAAGGACCCGGAAACACCATATATTTT. Translated: CASRPLEYKGPGNTIYF.